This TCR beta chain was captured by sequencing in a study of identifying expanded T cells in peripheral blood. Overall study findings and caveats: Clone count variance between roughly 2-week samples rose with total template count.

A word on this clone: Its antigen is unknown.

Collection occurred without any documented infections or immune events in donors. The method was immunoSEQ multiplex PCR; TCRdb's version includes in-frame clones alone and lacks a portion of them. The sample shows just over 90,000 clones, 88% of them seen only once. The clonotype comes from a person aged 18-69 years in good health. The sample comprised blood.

The CDR3 sequence is CASRTEGQNPVYGYTF. The CDR3 coding sequence is TGTGCCAGTAGGACAGAGGGACAGAACCCGGTCTATGGCTACACCTTC. The gene calls are TRBV19 and TRBJ1-2, with 7 positions matching TRBD1. Germline V CDR1 and CDR2: LNHDA, SQIVND (reference sequence). The V gene end was trimmed by 6 bases and the J gene end by 4 bases; junction bases not matched to a gene: 14. The CDR3 loop spans 16 amino acids.